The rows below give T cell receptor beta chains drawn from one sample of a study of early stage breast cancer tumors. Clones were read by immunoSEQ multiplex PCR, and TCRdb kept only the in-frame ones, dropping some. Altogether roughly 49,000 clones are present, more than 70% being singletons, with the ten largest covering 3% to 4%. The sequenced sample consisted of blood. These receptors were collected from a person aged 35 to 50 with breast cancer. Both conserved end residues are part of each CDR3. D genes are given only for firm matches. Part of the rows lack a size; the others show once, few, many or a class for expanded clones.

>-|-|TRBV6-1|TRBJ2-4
CASSEEWGRNIQYF
TGTGCCAGCAGTGAAGAATGGGGAAGAAACATTCAGTACTTC
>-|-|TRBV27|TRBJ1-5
CASSSNSNQPQHF
TGTGCCAGCAGTTCAAATAGCAATCAGCCCCAGCATTTT
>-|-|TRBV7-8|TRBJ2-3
CASSQGVTDTQYF
TGTGCCAGCAGCCAAGGTGTCACAGATACGCAGTATTTT
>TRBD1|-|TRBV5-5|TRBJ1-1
CASSRGQGAFTEAFF
TGTGCCAGCAGCCGCGGACAGGGGGCTTTCACTGAAGCTTTCTTT
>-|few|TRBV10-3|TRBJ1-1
CAIKGTGNTEAFF
TGTGCCATCAAGGGGACGGGGAACACTGAAGCTTTCTTT
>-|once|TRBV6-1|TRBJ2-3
CASGRQQTDTQYF
TGTGCCAGTGGACGACAGCAGACAGATACGCAGTATTTT
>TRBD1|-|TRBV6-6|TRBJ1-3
CASSTGEGNTIYF
TGTGCCAGCAGTACAGGGGAGGGAAACACCATATATTTT
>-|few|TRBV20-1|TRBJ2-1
CSAVTSNEQFF
TGCAGTGCTGTCACTAGCAATGAGCAGTTCTTC
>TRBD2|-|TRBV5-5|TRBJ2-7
CASSAGGGREQYF
TGTGCCAGCAGCGCCGGCGGGGGGAGGGAGCAGTACTTC
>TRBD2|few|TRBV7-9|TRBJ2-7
CASSLVAGGSEQYF
TGTGCCAGCAGCTTAGTGGCGGGAGGAAGTGAGCAGTACTTC
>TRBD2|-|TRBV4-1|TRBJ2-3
CASSQESGLVGGNRNTQYF
TGCGCCAGCAGCCAAGAATCGGGACTAGTAGGGGGGAATAGAAATACGCAGTATTTT
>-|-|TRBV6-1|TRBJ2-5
CASSGTRKETQYF
TGTGCCAGCAGCGGGACGCGAAAAGAGACCCAGTACTTC
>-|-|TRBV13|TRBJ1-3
CASSLSGNTIYF
TGTGCCAGCAGCTTATCTGGAAACACCATATATTTT
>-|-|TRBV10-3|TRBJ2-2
CAISESRGTGELFF
TGTGCCATCAGTGAGTCGCGAGGTACCGGGGAGCTGTTTTTT
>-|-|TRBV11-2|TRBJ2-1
CASSLVGGINEQFF
TGTGCCAGCAGCTTAGTAGGAGGGATCAATGAGCAGTTCTTC
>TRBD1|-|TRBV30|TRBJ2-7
CAWSTGTGAYEQYF
TGTGCCTGGAGTACCGGGACAGGGGCATACGAGCAGTACTTC
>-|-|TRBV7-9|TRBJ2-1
CASSLIDEQFF
TGTGCCAGCAGCTTGATAGATGAGCAGTTCTTC
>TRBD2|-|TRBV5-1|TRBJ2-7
CASSLAGRSYEQYF
TGCGCCAGCAGCTTAGCGGGAAGGTCCTACGAGCAGTACTTC
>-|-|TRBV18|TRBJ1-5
CASSPGRNSNQPQHF
TGTGCCAGCTCACCCGGCAGAAATAGCAATCAGCCCCAGCATTTT
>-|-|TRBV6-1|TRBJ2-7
CASSEAPRQGPTLEQYF
TGTGCCAGCAGTGAAGCCCCTCGGCAGGGGCCAACCCTCGAGCAGTACTTC
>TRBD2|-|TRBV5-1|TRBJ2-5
CASMSGNRRETQYF
TGCGCCAGCATGAGCGGGAACCGGAGAGAGACCCAGTACTTC
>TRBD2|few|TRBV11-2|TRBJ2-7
CASSTLAGEDEQYF
TGTGCCAGCAGCACACTAGCGGGAGAAGATGAGCAGTACTTC
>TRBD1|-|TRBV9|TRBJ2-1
CASSVELMGTGADNEQFF
TGTGCCAGCAGCGTAGAATTGATGGGGACAGGGGCGGACAATGAGCAGTTCTTC
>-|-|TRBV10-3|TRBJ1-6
CAISGDVVNSPLHF
TGTGCCATCAGCGGGGACGTAGTAAATTCACCCCTCCACTTT